The 31 T cell receptor beta chains given below trace back to one sample, sequenced in a study of identical twins. TCRdb reprocessed the 5' RACE reads via MiXCR and lists one record per CDR3 protein. The data contain approximately 550,000 distinct CDR3 sequences, under 25% of them singletons. The same sample was also used in a study of yellow fever vaccine responses in identical twins.

The sequencing sample was made of CD4+ T cells sorted from blood. The receptors here all came from a woman in her late teens or twenties in good health.

CDR3 sequence: CASRPTGVTGELFF. In DNA, the CDR3 is TGTGCCAGCAGACCGACAGGGGTGACCGGGGAGCTGTTTTTT. J is TRBJ2-2 and V is TRBV12-3 or TRBV12-4; 8 bases agree with TRBD1. The CDR3 sequence is 14 residues long. Losses at the gene ends were 6 bases for V and 5 bases for J; bases not matched to a gene: 5.

The V gene is TRBV29-1, the J gene TRBJ2-1; 10 bases are shared with TRBD1. Trimming at V came to 6 bases and at J to 5 bases, leaving 10 bases not matched to a gene. CDR3 length: 15 amino acids. Germline-derived CDR1 and CDR2 are SQVTM and ANQGSEA. This CDR3 is CSVLIWDRGDNEQFF. The CDR3 DNA reads TGCAGCGTCTTGATTTGGGACAGGGGAGACAATGAGCAGTTCTTC.

This clonotype was recorded a few times. DNA of the CDR3: TGTGCCAGCAGTTTCGCCCCGCCGCGGGACAATGAGCAGTTCTTC. Translation gives CASSFAPPRDNEQFF. The chain is built from TRBV28 and TRBJ2-1; D is possibly TRBD2 (5 bases). V shed 3 bases and J shed 5 bases, with 14 bases lying between them. The V gene's germline CDR1 is MDHEN and CDR2 SYDVKM. The CDR3 has 15 amino acids. Variable domain in full (rest from reference TRBV28 and TRBJ2-1): DVKVTQSSRYLVKRTGEKVFLECVQDMDHENMFWYRQDPGLGLRLIYFSYDVKMKEKGDIPEGYSVSREKKERFSLILESASTNQTSMYLCASSFAPPRDNEQFFGPGTRLTVL.

The chain joins TRBV7-3 to TRBJ2-2; possible D gene TRBD1, 5 bases. This CDR3 spans 14 amino acids. V was cut by 5 bases and J by 2 bases, with 9 bases left in between. Germline lookup yields CDR1 SGHTA and CDR2 FQGTGA. The CDR3: CASSRQSNTGELFF. CDR3 nucleotides: TGTGCCAGCAGCCGACAGTCTAACACCGGGGAGCTGTTTTTT.

This chain uses TRBV27 with TRBJ2-1, with 13 positions matching TRBD2. Per germline, CDR1 MNHEY and CDR2 SMNVEV (reference sequence). V was clipped by 5 bases and J by 0 bases; unmatched bases: 10. The CDR3 runs to 19 residues. The CDR3 sequence is CASSRPGLAGSISYNEQFF. CDR3 nucleotide sequence: TGTGCCAGCAGTCGGCCGGGACTAGCGGGATCAATCTCCTACAATGAGCAGTTCTTC.

The chain joins TRBV29-1 to TRBJ2-7; D remains ambiguous. Germline V gene data show CDR1 as SQVTM and CDR2 as ANQGSEA. Trimming cost V 7 bases and J 2 bases, with 12 bases left between them. The CDR3 consists of 12 residues. The CDR3: CSARSNAYEQYF. The CDR3 coding sequence is TGCAGCGCCCGCAGCAACGCCTACGAGCAGTACTTC.

This clonotype came up a few times. The chain joins TRBV2 to TRBJ1-5; D call uncertain. CDR1 is SNHLY, CDR2 FYNNEI, per germline. Trimming cost V 2 bases and J 5 bases, with 7 bases left between them. The CDR3 is made up of 13 amino acids. The chain's CDR3 is CASSESGDQPQHF. CDR3 sequence (DNA): TGTGCCAGCAGTGAATCTGGGGATCAGCCCCAGCATTTT. Full variable domain (rest looked up from reference TRBV2 and TRBJ1-5): EPEVTQTPSHQVTQMGQEVILRCVPISNHLYFYWYRQILGQKVEFLVSFYNNEISEKSEIFDDQFSVERPDGSNFTLKIRSTKLEDSAMYFCASSESGDQPQHFGDGTRLSIL.

The chain carries TRBV7-9 and TRBJ1-1; 10 bases line up with TRBD1. Germline V gene sequence: CDR1 SEHNR, CDR2 FQNEAQ (reference sequence). Unmatched junction bases numbered 8, after V lost 6 bases and J lost 7 bases. The CDR3 loop spans 14 amino acids. CDR3: CASSPGQGVIEAFF. The CDR3 DNA is TGTGCCAGCAGTCCCGGACAGGGGGTGATTGAAGCTTTCTTT.

The J gene is TRBJ1-5, the V gene TRBV7-2, with TRBD1 as a possible D gene (5 bases). CDR1 is SGHTA, CDR2 FQGNSA, per germline. This CDR3 is built from 14 residues. Trimming pared 5 bases from V and 4 bases from J, leaving 12 bases between. CDR3 in amino acids: CASSEGRWNQPQHF. CDR3 nucleotides: TGTGCCAGCAGCGAGGGGAGGTGGAATCAGCCCCAGCATTTT.

This clonotype was seen only a few times. The genes are TRBV7-9 and TRBJ2-1; 11 bases are a match to TRBD2. V lost 0 bases and J lost 6; bases outside the gene matches: 4. The germline gives CDR1 SEHNR, CDR2 FQNEAQ (reference sequence). The CDR3 covers 16 residues. CDR3: CASSLAGTSGSNEQFF. The CDR3, as DNA: TGTGCCAGCAGCTTAGCAGGGACTAGCGGATCCAATGAGCAGTTCTTC.

This chain uses TRBV15 with TRBJ2-7, with D perhaps given as TRBD1 or TRBD2 (5 bases each). V dropped 4 bases and J dropped 7 bases, with 26 bases sitting between them. CDR3 length equals 17 residues. The germline V gene encodes CDR1 LNHNV and CDR2 YYDKDF (reference sequence). In DNA, the CDR3 is TGTGCCACCAGCATTCCGTCCCGTCAGGGCTCGCGAGGGGAGCAGTACTTC. This gives the protein CATSIPSRQGSRGEQYF. Filled out from reference TRBV15 and TRBJ2-7, the complete variable domain reads DAMVIQNPRYQVTQFGKPVTLSCSQTLNHNVMYWYQQKSSQAPKLLFHYYDKDFNNEADTPDNFQSRRPNTSFCFLDIRSPGLGDTAMYLCATSIPSRQGSRGEQYFGPGTRLTVT.

The chain carries TRBV10-3 and TRBJ2-7; no clear D. The germline V gene has CDR1 ENHRY and CDR2 SYGVKD. The V end was cut by 2 bases, the J end by 3 bases, with 17 bases between. This CDR3 is built from 16 residues. The DNA for the CDR3 is TGTGCCATCAGTGAGAGGGTTACAGTGGCGGTCTACGAGCAGTACTTC. Protein: CAISERVTVAVYEQYF.

The chain combines TRBV6-5 with TRBJ2-3; TRBD2 matches at 14 bases. This CDR3 region has 17 residues. Germline V lookup: CDR1 MNHEY, CDR2 SVGAGI. Germline trimming cut 4 bases from V and 0 bases from J; bases unmatched to any gene: 3. CDR3 in DNA: TGTGCCAGCAGTTGGACTAGCGGGGGGCCGAGCACAGATACGCAGTATTTT. Its protein product is CASSWTSGGPSTDTQYF.

The rearrangement links TRBV29-1 to TRBJ2-3; a weak D match, TRBD2 (5 bases). This CDR3 contains 13 residues. Germline loops: CDR1 SQVTM, CDR2 ANQGSEA. The ends were cut back, 4 bases at V and 5 bases at J, with 13 bases in the middle. CDR3 sequence: CSVAFGSKDTQYF. The DNA for the CDR3 is TGCAGCGTTGCTTTTGGGAGTAAAGATACGCAGTATTTT.

This clonotype has more than one count but fewer than ten. The rearrangement links TRBV7-2 to TRBJ2-1; no clear D. The germline V gene has CDR1 SGHTA and CDR2 FQGNSA. This CDR3 comprises 16 residues. The germline V and J ends were trimmed by 0 bases and 0 bases, with 9 bases remaining between them. The CDR3 DNA follows: TGTGCCAGCAGCTTAGCGGGTCGCCTCTCCTACAATGAGCAGTTCTTC. It is translated as CASSLAGRLSYNEQFF.

This clonotype came up a few times. The chain carries TRBV19 and TRBJ2-2; D perhaps matches TRBD1 (6 bases). Germline CDR1 LNHDA, CDR2 SQIVND (reference sequence). V gave up 6 bases and J gave up 1 base, with 12 bases separating them. This CDR3 spans 15 amino acids. As DNA, the CDR3 is TGTGCCAGTAGCCGACAGGTTATGAACACCGGGGAGCTGTTTTTT. Translating gives CASSRQVMNTGELFF.

This chain uses TRBV27 with TRBJ2-6; TRBD1 matches at 10 bases. The V segment lost 8 bases and the J segment 0 bases; nucleotides outside the gene matches: 4. CDR3 length equals 16 residues. Per germline, CDR1 MNHEY and CDR2 SMNVEV (reference sequence). The CDR3 DNA sequence: TGTGCCAGCGGGACAGGGGTCTACTCTGGGGCCAACGTCCTGACTTTC. Its protein product is CASGTGVYSGANVLTF.

V usage is TRBV5-1 and J usage is TRBJ2-3; 8 bases are a match to TRBD2. The V gene's germline CDR1 is SGHRS and CDR2 YFSETQ. J gave up 2 bases and V 0 bases, and 5 bases lay outside the gene matches. The length of the CDR3 is 16 residues. The CDR3 DNA sequence: TGCGCCAGCAGCTTGGTCGTAGCGGGGAACACAGATACGCAGTATTTT. Protein product: CASSLVVAGNTDTQYF.

The chain has TRBV5-1 and TRBJ2-3, with D maybe TRBD2 (6 bases). Trimming removed 6 bases at V and 2 bases at J, with 7 bases between. The CDR3 consists of 12 residues. Germline V gene data show CDR1 as SGHRS and CDR2 as YFSETQ. The CDR3 sequence is CASMRDTDTQYF. CDR3 in DNA: TGCGCCAGCATGCGGGACACAGATACGCAGTATTTT.

The chain is built from TRBV2 and TRBJ2-1; tentative D call: TRBD2 (5 bases). CDR1 and CDR2 (germline): SNHLY, FYNNEI. The CDR3 runs to 15 residues. V dropped 6 bases and J dropped 0 bases, with 12 bases sitting between them. This chain's CDR3 is CASRVLGSSYNEQFF. Written as DNA, the CDR3 is TGTGCCAGCAGGGTACTAGGAAGCTCCTACAATGAGCAGTTCTTC.

This clonotype has more than one count but fewer than ten. The chain carries TRBV12-3 or TRBV12-4 and TRBJ1-4; TRBD1 agrees at 10 bases. The V segment lost 6 bases and the J segment 8 bases; nucleotides outside the gene matches: 6. The CDR3 consists of 14 residues. The CDR3 spells CASRTGGAGEKLFF. Written as DNA, the CDR3 is TGTGCCAGCAGGACAGGGGGCGCAGGGGAAAAACTGTTTTTT.

This clonotype was seen a few times. The chain links TRBV20-1 to TRBJ2-5, with D perhaps TRBD1 (6 bases). The length of the CDR3 is 15 residues. The germline V and J ends were trimmed by 0 bases and 1 base, with 12 bases remaining between them. Germline V lookup: CDR1 DFQATT, CDR2 SNEGSKA (reference sequence). The CDR3 DNA sequence: TGCAGTGCTAGAGATACCCGGACAGCCCAAGAGACCCAGTACTTC. It encodes CSARDTRTAQETQYF.

The chain recombines TRBV2 with TRBJ2-1; D is unclear. With 8 bases removed from V and 5 bases from J, the gap between germline ends came to 7 bases. CDR1 and CDR2 from the germline V gene are SNHLY and FYNNEI. The CDR3 extends over 11 amino acids. The CDR3 DNA reads TGTGCCAGCGGACGCCACAATGAGCAGTTCTTC. Its translation is CASGRHNEQFF. Full variable domain (missing parts from reference TRBV2 and TRBJ2-1): EPEVTQTPSHQVTQMGQEVILRCVPISNHLYFYWYRQILGQKVEFLVSFYNNEISEKSEIFDDQFSVERPDGSNFTLKIRSTKLEDSAMYFCASGRHNEQFFGPGTRLTVL.

CDR3 coding DNA: TGTGCCAGCAGCTTGCGGGACACTAATCAGCCCCAGCATTTT. Encoded protein: CASSLRDTNQPQHF. The chain couples TRBV7-9 to TRBJ1-5; D is possibly TRBD1 (6 bases). V gave up 3 bases and J gave up 4 bases, with 10 bases separating them. CDR1 is SEHNR, CDR2 FQNEAQ, per germline (reference sequence). The CDR3 consists of 14 residues.

The chain combines TRBV13 with TRBJ2-7; TRBD1 agrees at 9 bases. The CDR3 spans 16 residues. Germline CDR1 and CDR2: PRHDT and FYEKMQ (reference sequence). Germline trimming cut 2 bases from V and 4 bases from J; bases unmatched to any gene: 9. This chain's CDR3 is CASSLTGTGSEYEQYF. CDR3 sequence (DNA): TGTGCCAGCAGCTTAACCGGGACAGGGTCCGAATACGAGCAGTACTTC. Supplemented by reference TRBV13 and TRBJ2-7, the full variable domain reads AAGVIQSPRHLIKEKRETATLKCYPIPRHDTVYWYQQGPGQDPQFLISFYEKMQSDKGSIPDRFSAQQFSDYHSELNMSSLELGDSALYFCASSLTGTGSEYEQYFGPGTRLTVT.

This clonotype has a handful of counts. The chain uses TRBV10-3 and TRBJ2-5, with D possibly matching TRBD1 (6 bases). There are 13 residues in the CDR3. CDR1 and CDR2 from the germline V gene are ENHRY and SYGVKD. The V end lost 6 bases, the J end lost 3 bases, and 11 bases lay between the germline ends. The CDR3 loop is CAISQGFEETQYF. For the CDR3, the DNA is TGTGCCATCAGCCAGGGGTTTGAAGAGACCCAGTACTTC.

This clonotype was detected a few times. The chain combines TRBV10-3 with TRBJ2-2, with D possibly TRBD2 on 5 matching bases. This CDR3 region has 14 residues. V was trimmed by 3 bases and J by 5 bases, leaving 10 bases between them. Germline loops: CDR1 ENHRY, CDR2 SYGVKD. In DNA, the CDR3 is TGTGCCATCAGTGATTACCCGGGGACCGGGGAGCTGTTTTTT. This codes for CAISDYPGTGELFF.

This clonotype showed up just a few times. CDR3 sequence: CSASQQRGKETQYF. The CDR3 nucleotides read TGCAGTGCTAGCCAACAGCGGGGTAAAGAGACCCAGTACTTC. The chain combines TRBV20-1 with TRBJ2-5; 7 nucleotides line up with TRBD2. V lost 3 bases, J lost 3 bases, and 7 bases stayed unmatched. The CDR3 consists of 14 residues. Per the germline V gene, CDR1 is DFQATT and CDR2 is SNEGSKA (reference sequence).

A few counts support this clonotype. V usage is TRBV5-5 and J usage is TRBJ2-7; 8 bases match TRBD2. The CDR3 runs 16 residues. The germline V gene has CDR1 SGHKS and CDR2 YYEKEE (reference sequence). V was clipped by 0 bases and J by 4 bases; unmatched bases: 9. CDR3 sequence reads: CASSLAGAGVLYEQYF. DNA for the CDR3: TGTGCCAGCAGCTTGGCCGGAGCGGGAGTGCTGTACGAGCAGTACTTC.

This clonotype was counted a single time. This chain joins TRBV28 and TRBJ2-2, with D perhaps matching TRBD1 (6 bases). This CDR3 has 15 amino acids. Germline lookup yields CDR1 MDHEN and CDR2 SYDVKM. V lost 6 bases and J lost 2, with 13 bases in between. CDR3 sequence (DNA): TGTGCCAGCAGGACGGGACAAATAAACACCGGGGAGCTGTTTTTT. This gives the protein CASRTGQINTGELFF.

This clonotype appeared a few times. The chain joins TRBV20-1 to TRBJ2-7; D remains ambiguous. CDR3 length: 11 residues. Per the germline V gene, CDR1 is DFQATT and CDR2 is SNEGSKA (reference sequence). The germline V and J ends were trimmed by 3 bases and 7 bases, with 10 bases remaining between them. The CDR3 reads CSASREREQYV. The CDR3 bases are TGCAGTGCTAGCCGCGAAAGGGAGCAGTACGTC.